This T cell receptor beta chain stems from a study of patients and donors after allogeneic stem cell transplantation. V was pared by 3 bases and J by 6 bases, with 12 bases between. CDR3 size: 14 residues. CDR1 and CDR2 (germline): SGHTA, FQGNSA. MiXCR, applied by TCRdb to the RT-PCR reads, yields one record per CDR3 protein. The sample carries hundreds of thousands of distinct CDR3 sequences, around two fifths recorded once. The clonotype comes from a human donor who was either an allogeneic HSCT recipient or a stem cell or donor lymphocyte infusion donor (not recorded which). It is not recorded whose cells these are; they may come from a transplant donor. The V gene is TRBV7-2, the J gene TRBJ2-1; possible D gene TRBD2, 5 bases. Sequencing used blood, either unsorted or a sorted T cell fraction (not recorded which). The CDR3: CASSLWRVGNEQFF. Written as DNA, the CDR3 is TGTGCCAGCAGCTTGTGGCGGGTAGGCAATGAGCAGTTCTTC. The full variable domain, its missing parts supplied by reference TRBV7-2 and TRBJ2-1, is GAGVSQSPSNKVTEKGKDVELRCDPISGHTALYWYRQSLGQGLEFLIYFQGNSAPDKSGLPSDRFSAERTGGSVSTLTIQRTQQEDSAVYLCASSLWRVGNEQFFGPGTRLTVL.